A single sample is the source of the 21 T cell receptor beta chains below, sequenced in a study of OX40 agonist ivuxolimab in advanced cancers. Library preparation employed the immunoSEQ multiplex PCR assay. The table was pulled from immuneACCESS by TCRdb, which kept in-frame rearrangements only. Such tables lose some clones; where checked, under half of the loss comes from unresolved V genes, and the rest has no known cause. The sample records about 45,000 clones, around nine tenths of which are singletons. Jointly, the top ten make up around 13% of the sample. The sequenced sample was CD4+ or CD8+ T cells sorted from blood, obtained in a trial of the OX40 agonist ivuxolimab. Receptor source: an adult with an advanced solid tumor such as melanoma, head and neck, liver or kidney cancer.

The table lists this clone with a count of one. This CDR3 is CASSLVVGAFPSTDTQYF. As DNA, the CDR3 is TGTGCCAGCAGCTTGGTAGTGGGAGCTTTTCCTAGCACAGATACGCAGTATTTT. The chain is built from TRBV7-3 and TRBJ2-3; possible D gene TRBD2, 5 bases. Germline assignment: CDR1 SGHTA and CDR2 FQGTGA. The V end lost 3 bases, the J end lost 0 bases, and 19 bases lay between the germline ends. This CDR3 region has 18 residues.

This clone has a single count. The junction does not match germline at one end; this may be a read error. The genes are TRBV7-9 and TRBJ1-2, with D hard to call. The germline gives CDR1 SEHNR, CDR2 FQNEAQ (reference sequence). This CDR3 is 11 amino acids long. CDR3 amino acids: CASSLALFYTF. The DNA of the CDR3 is TGTGCCAGCAGCCTAGCCCTATTCTACACCTTC.

The chain links TRBV27 to TRBJ2-7, with 9 bases identical to TRBD1. Germline CDR1 reads MNHEY; CDR2 reads SMNVEV (reference sequence). Losses at the gene ends were 5 bases for V and 6 bases for J; bases not matched to a gene: 11. The CDR3 length is 15 residues. CDR3 coding DNA: TGTGCCAGCAGTCTTATACTCGGGACAGGGTTCGAGCAGTACTTC. Its translation: CASSLILGTGFEQYF.

This chain uses TRBV19 with TRBJ2-7; possible D gene TRBD1, 5 bases. V was cut by 8 bases and J by 5 bases, with 10 bases left in between. In germline, CDR1 is LNHDA, CDR2 SQIVND (reference sequence). CDR3 length equals 11 residues. The CDR3 protein is CASLWGNEQYF. In DNA form, the CDR3 reads TGTGCCAGTCTCTGGGGCAACGAGCAGTACTTC. Supplemented by reference TRBV19 and TRBJ2-7, the full variable domain reads DGGITQSPKYLFRKEGQNVTLSCEQNLNHDAMYWYRQDPGQGLRLIYYSQIVNDFQKGDIAEGYSVSREKKESFPLTVTSAQKNPTAFYLCASLWGNEQYFGPGTRLTVT.

V and J are TRBV2 and TRBJ2-3; perhaps TRBD2 as D (6 bases). The CDR3 has 15 residues. CDR1 is SNHLY and CDR2 is FYNNEI in the germline V gene. With 6 bases removed from V and 1 base from J, the gap between germline ends came to 14 bases. CDR3 in DNA: TGTGCCAGCAGGATAGATTCGGGAGGCACAGATACGCAGTATTTT. Its translation: CASRIDSGGTDTQYF.

This clone was seen just once. The rearrangement joins TRBV6-5 to TRBJ2-7; 9 nucleotides line up with TRBD1. J was trimmed by 6 bases and V by 2 bases; bases with no gene match: 8. The CDR3 spans 15 residues. Germline V lookup: CDR1 MNHEY, CDR2 SVGAGI. CDR3 sequence reads: CASSYLDRGVSEQYF. CDR3 nucleotides: TGTGCCAGCAGTTACCTGGACAGGGGAGTAAGCGAGCAGTACTTC.

The rearrangement uses TRBV7-2 and TRBJ2-3; D perhaps matches TRBD2 (6 bases). The CDR3 sequence is 16 residues long. The germline V gene has CDR1 SGHTA and CDR2 FQGNSA. V shed 3 bases and J shed 0 bases, with 13 bases lying between them. Here the CDR3 reads CASSFTSGGSTDTQYF. For the CDR3, the DNA is TGTGCCAGCAGCTTCACTAGTGGGGGGAGCACAGATACGCAGTATTTT.

This clone was recorded a few times. V gene TRBV6-1 combines with J gene TRBJ2-1, with TRBD1 matching 7 bases. The CDR3 loop spans 14 amino acids. The junction had 10 bases not matched to a gene; V was cut back by 5 bases and J by 9 bases. Germline loops: CDR1 MNHNS, CDR2 SASEGT. This chain's CDR3 is CASSRTGVPIEQFF. The CDR3 nucleotides are TGTGCCAGCAGTAGAACAGGGGTCCCTATTGAGCAGTTCTTC.

This chain joins TRBV27 and TRBJ2-1, with 7 nucleotides matching TRBD2. Trimming removed 8 bases from V and 3 bases from J; junction bases left unmatched: 1. The CDR3 is 12 amino acids. CDR1 and CDR2 (germline): MNHEY, SMNVEV (reference sequence). The CDR3: CASGGDYNEQFF. DNA of the CDR3: TGTGCCAGCGGGGGGGACTACAATGAGCAGTTCTTC.

J is TRBJ1-1 and V is TRBV28; maybe TRBD1 (5 bases). The CDR3 contains 14 residues. V was cut by 7 bases and J by 3 bases, with 15 bases left in between. The germline CDR1 and CDR2 sequences are MDHEN and SYDVKM. The CDR3 DNA is TGTGCCAGCACGGATGGGGGATGGGACACTGAAGCTTTCTTT. Encoded protein: CASTDGGWDTEAFF.

CDR3 protein: CASSIAVVSSYEQYF. The CDR3 nucleotides read TGTGCCAGTAGTATAGCTGTGGTGTCGTCGTACGAGCAGTACTTC. The rearrangement uses TRBV19 and TRBJ2-7; D unclear. CDR1 is LNHDA and CDR2 is SQIVND in the germline V gene (reference sequence). The CDR3 is 15 residues long. Deletions cut 1 base from V and 4 bases from J, with 14 bases between. Together with reference TRBV19 and TRBJ2-7, the CDR3 gives the full variable domain: DGGITQSPKYLFRKEGQNVTLSCEQNLNHDAMYWYRQDPGQGLRLIYYSQIVNDFQKGDIAEGYSVSREKKESFPLTVTSAQKNPTAFYLCASSIAVVSSYEQYFGPGTRLTVT.

The chain combines TRBV4-1 with TRBJ1-3; a possible D gene is TRBD1 (6 bases). Germline V gives CDR1 MGHRA, CDR2 YSYEKL. Trimming pared 0 bases from V and 8 bases from J, leaving 17 bases between. CDR3 size: 16 residues. The CDR3 region has the DNA TGCGCCAGCAGCCAAGATGTGACAGGCCGCGGGGACACCATATATTTT. It codes for CASSQDVTGRGDTIYF.

This chain uses TRBV29-1 with TRBJ2-7; possible D gene TRBD1, 6 bases. The germline V and J ends were trimmed by 3 bases and 3 bases, with 18 bases remaining between them. Germline V gene data show CDR1 as SQVTM and CDR2 as ANQGSEA. The CDR3 covers 15 residues. CDR3 nucleotides: TGCAGCGTTGAGCGGTCCCAGGGGATGGACTACGAGCAGTACTTC. The encoded protein is CSVERSQGMDYEQYF.

V gene TRBV7-6 combines with J gene TRBJ2-2, with 8 bases fitting TRBD1. This CDR3 contains 16 residues. Germline V gives CDR1 SGHVS, CDR2 FNYEAQ. Unmatched junction bases numbered 6, after V lost 5 bases and J lost 1 base. The CDR3 nucleotides read TGTGCCAGCAGCCCGAACGACAGGGGGAACACCGGGGAGCTGTTTTTT. Translating gives CASSPNDRGNTGELFF.

This chain links TRBV4-1 with TRBJ1-6, with D possibly matching TRBD1 (6 bases). CDR3 length equals 14 residues. Per germline, CDR1 MGHRA and CDR2 YSYEKL. V dropped 4 bases and J dropped 11 bases, with 15 bases sitting between them. For the CDR3, the DNA is TGCGCCAGCAGCCCCCTAAGGGGGACGCCACCCCTCCACTTT. Protein: CASSPLRGTPPLHF.

V and J are TRBV9 and TRBJ1-2; possible D gene TRBD1, 6 bases. The V end was cut by 4 bases, the J end by 5 bases, with 24 bases between. This CDR3 region has 17 residues. Germline V gives CDR1 SGDLS, CDR2 YYNGEE. CDR3 DNA: TGTGCCAGCAGCCCCCAGGGGTTGGGATCTCCGAGTTATGGCTACACCTTC. This translates into CASSPQGLGSPSYGYTF.

This clone was detected a few times. This chain connects TRBV2 to TRBJ1-2; 7 bases line up with TRBD1. Losses at the gene ends were 7 bases for V and 2 bases for J; bases not matched to a gene: 4. CDR3 length equals 13 residues. CDR1 and CDR2 (germline): SNHLY, FYNNEI. CDR3 in DNA: TGTGCCAGCATTTCGACAGGGAACTATGGCTACACCTTC. Protein product: CASISTGNYGYTF.

The rearrangement links TRBV11-2 to TRBJ2-3; weak D call: TRBD1 (5 bases). Per the germline V gene, CDR1 is SGHAT and CDR2 is FQNNGV. This CDR3 contains 16 residues. Trimming stripped 5 bases from V and 2 bases from J, with 17 bases between. For the CDR3, the DNA is TGTGCCAGCAGCCAACCAGGGTCAGTCTTCACAGATACGCAGTATTTT. It is translated as CASSQPGSVFTDTQYF.

V usage is TRBV4-1 and J usage is TRBJ1-2; 7 bases fit TRBD1. Per the germline V gene, CDR1 is MGHRA and CDR2 is YSYEKL. The junction had 14 bases not matched to a gene; V was cut back by 0 bases and J by 4 bases. This CDR3 is 18 amino acids long. CDR3 coding DNA: TGCGCCAGCAGCCAAGATCCCGTCCTAGGGGCAGGGGGCTATGGCTACACCTTC. This sequence encodes CASSQDPVLGAGGYGYTF.

The rearrangement joins TRBV2 to TRBJ1-1; D possibly corresponds to TRBD1 (5 bases). Germline V gene data show CDR1 as SNHLY and CDR2 as FYNNEI. This CDR3 has 14 amino acids. The V and J ends lost 3 bases and 6 bases respectively, with 14 bases between them. CDR3 in DNA: TGTGCCAGCAGTGAGGACCTAGGGGCCGCTGAAGCTTTCTTT. Protein product: CASSEDLGAAEAFF. Full variable domain (rest looked up from reference TRBV2 and TRBJ1-1): EPEVTQTPSHQVTQMGQEVILRCVPISNHLYFYWYRQILGQKVEFLVSFYNNEISEKSEIFDDQFSVERPDGSNFTLKIRSTKLEDSAMYFCASSEDLGAAEAFFGQGTRLTVV.

This chain uses TRBV19 with TRBJ1-1; 8 nucleotides agree with TRBD1. Losses at the gene ends were 4 bases for V and 1 base for J; bases not matched to a gene: 5. The CDR3 extends over 15 amino acids. The germline V gene encodes CDR1 LNHDA and CDR2 SQIVND (reference sequence). In nucleotides, the CDR3 is TGTGCCAGTAGTAGGACAGGGTGGGGGAACACTGAAGCTTTCTTT. This gives the protein CASSRTGWGNTEAFF.